Each of the 27 T cell receptor beta chains below was sequenced from the same sample in a study of radiotherapy plus CTLA-4 blockade in lung cancer. TCRdb's table, derived via immunoSEQ multiplex PCR, lists solely in-frame clones and lacks some. The sample lists fewer than 55,000 clones; 60% to 80% were seen once. This specimen was peripheral blood, taken from a patient treated with radiotherapy plus ipilimumab. Receptors originate from a human donor with non-small cell lung cancer whose response to radiotherapy plus ipilimumab could not be evaluated.

The chain uses TRBV7-8 and TRBJ2-1; TRBD1 matches at 9 bases. The V and J ends lost 3 bases and 0 bases, in that order; junction bases with no gene match: 3. The CDR3 has 16 amino acids. The germline gives CDR1 SGHVS, CDR2 FQNEAQ. The CDR3 nucleotides are TGTGCCAGCAGCTTGACAGGGGGGAGCTCCTACAATGAGCAGTTCTTC. Protein sequence: CASSLTGGSSYNEQFF.

The chain employs TRBV18 and TRBJ2-5, with TRBD2 matching over 8 bases. V lost 2 bases and J lost 4; bases outside the gene matches: 6. The CDR3 length is 15 residues. Germline V gives CDR1 KGHSH, CDR2 LQKENI. Here the CDR3 reads CASSPGTSSLETQYF. The CDR3, as DNA: TGTGCCAGCTCACCAGGGACTAGTAGTCTAGAGACCCAGTACTTC.

The CDR3 DNA reads TGCGCCAGCAGCTTCCTGCCGGGGGGGGCGACCAATCAGCCCCAGCATTTT. Protein product: CASSFLPGGATNQPQHF. The rearrangement uses TRBV5-1 and TRBJ1-5, with a tentative D call TRBD1 (6 bases). Trimming removed 2 bases at V and 3 bases at J, with 18 bases between. Germline CDR1 and CDR2: SGHRS and YFSETQ. This CDR3 comprises 17 residues.

The rearrangement uses TRBV7-9 and TRBJ1-5; D is ambiguous. The germline CDR1 and CDR2 sequences are SEHNR and FQNEAQ (reference sequence). The CDR3 runs 14 residues. V was clipped by 5 bases and J by 11 bases, with 19 bases between them. The CDR3 sequence: CASSQSGNRRTQHF. As DNA, the CDR3 is TGTGCCAGCAGCCAATCGGGGAACCGGAGGACCCAGCATTTT.

The chain has TRBV11-3 and TRBJ2-2, with D possibly being TRBD2 (6 bases). From germline, CDR1 is SGHNT and CDR2 YENEEA. The ends were cut back, 5 bases at V and 2 bases at J, with 12 bases in the middle. CDR3 size: 15 residues. This CDR3 is CASSPGLNNTGELFF. The CDR3 coding sequence is TGTGCCAGCAGCCCCGGACTAAACAACACCGGGGAGCTGTTTTTT.

V gene TRBV15 combines with J gene TRBJ1-1; the match to TRBD1 covers 7 bases. Germline lookup yields CDR1 LNHNV and CDR2 YYDKDF (reference sequence). The CDR3 has 15 residues. The V and J ends lost 5 bases and 1 base, in that order; junction bases with no gene match: 7. DNA for the CDR3: TGTGCCACCAGCTACCCCCGGACAGGGAACACTGAAGCTTTCTTT. Amino acids: CATSYPRTGNTEAFF.

This clone was counted between two and nine times. V and J are TRBV9 and TRBJ2-3, with 8 bases fitting TRBD1. With V trimmed by 2 bases and J by 4 bases, 6 bases remained unmatched. The CDR3 is 15 residues long. Germline V gene lookup returns CDR1 SGDLS and CDR2 YYNGEE. DNA for the CDR3: TGTGCCAGCAGCGTGCAGGGGGCGCAGGCAGATACGCAGTATTTT. Protein: CASSVQGAQADTQYF.

V is TRBV19 and J is TRBJ2-2, with 7 bases aligning to TRBD1. Germline values: CDR1 LNHDA, CDR2 SQIVND (reference sequence). The CDR3 loop spans 15 amino acids. V dropped 6 bases and J dropped 2; count of bases not matched to a gene: 6. CDR3 protein: CASRRTGRNTGELFF. The CDR3 DNA sequence: TGTGCCAGTAGAAGGACAGGTAGAAACACCGGGGAGCTGTTTTTT.

This clone was seen a single time. V gene TRBV7-2 combines with J gene TRBJ2-3; maybe TRBD1 (7 bases). V dropped 4 bases and J dropped 1 base, with 15 bases sitting between them. CDR1 is SGHTA, CDR2 FQGNSA, per germline. The CDR3 spans 16 residues. CDR3 bases: TGTGCCAGCAGCTCCTTCCCCAGGGGGGGCACAGATACGCAGTATTTT. Translating it yields CASSSFPRGGTDTQYF.

This chain uses TRBV15 with TRBJ2-3; 11 nucleotides agree with TRBD2. Germline assignment: CDR1 LNHNV and CDR2 YYDKDF (reference sequence). CDR3 length: 18 amino acids. Trimming at V came to 3 bases and at J to 0 bases, leaving 8 bases not matched to a gene. CDR3 protein: CATSRGLTSGVSTDTQYF. The CDR3 DNA is TGTGCCACCAGCAGGGGGCTGACTAGCGGGGTTAGCACAGATACGCAGTATTTT.

The V gene is TRBV28, the J gene TRBJ2-5, with 8 bases matching TRBD1. Trimming cost V 3 bases and J 1 base; bases outside gene matches: 7. CDR3 length: 16 amino acids. Looked up from germline, CDR1 is MDHEN and CDR2 is SYDVKM. The CDR3 sequence: CASSFFQGAVQETQYF. The CDR3 DNA reads TGTGCCAGCAGTTTTTTCCAGGGGGCCGTCCAAGAGACCCAGTACTTC.

The V gene is TRBV18, the J gene TRBJ2-3, with 9 bases fitting TRBD1. CDR1 and CDR2 from the germline V gene are KGHSH and LQKENI. This CDR3 comprises 14 residues. The ends lost 3 bases at V and 3 bases at J; junction bases unmatched: 1. The CDR3: CASSPGQGTDTQYF. The CDR3 coding sequence is TGTGCCAGCTCACCGGGACAGGGTACAGATACGCAGTATTTT. Using reference TRBV18 and TRBJ2-3 for the parts outside the CDR3, the full variable domain is NAGVMQNPRHLVRRRGQEARLRCSPMKGHSHVYWYRQLPEEGLKFMVYLQKENIIDESGMPKERFSAEFPKEGPSILRIQQVVRGDSAAYFCASSPGQGTDTQYFGPGTRLTVL.

The genes are TRBV4-1 and TRBJ2-7; 10 bases match TRBD1. This CDR3 region has 15 residues. Germline assignment: CDR1 MGHRA and CDR2 YSYEKL. The V and J ends lost 4 bases and 4 bases, in that order; junction bases with no gene match: 7. This CDR3 reads CASSRGQGGGYEQYF. CDR3 nucleotides: TGCGCCAGCAGCCGAGGACAGGGGGGCGGGTACGAGCAGTACTTC.

This sequence joins TRBV7-2 and TRBJ1-2, with 7 nucleotides matching TRBD1. V was pared by 4 bases and J by 8 bases, with 4 bases of the junction left unmatched. Germline V gives CDR1 SGHTA, CDR2 FQGNSA. This CDR3 comprises 12 residues. CDR3 nucleotide sequence: TGTGCCAGCAGCTCTGACAGGGTAGGCTACACCTTC. Encoded protein: CASSSDRVGYTF.

In its sample, this clone was seen a few times. V usage is TRBV6-5 and J usage is TRBJ1-1; D unresolved. The CDR3 loop spans 13 amino acids. The V gene's germline CDR1 is MNHEY and CDR2 SVGAGI. V was shortened by 5 bases and J by 8 bases, with 15 bases between the two germline ends. CDR3 nucleotide sequence: TGTGCCAGCAGTAGAGGGTGGGCGCACGAAGCTTTCTTT. It is translated as CASSRGWAHEAFF.

This clone was seen just once. CDR3 bases: TGTGCCACCAGCAGTGGCAGGGGGCTAGGTCAGCCCCAGCATTTT. Its protein product is CATSSGRGLGQPQHF. The chain carries TRBV15 and TRBJ1-5; the match to TRBD1 covers 8 bases. The CDR3 sequence is 15 residues long. Trimming cost V 3 bases and J 6 bases; bases outside gene matches: 7. Germline values: CDR1 LNHNV, CDR2 YYDKDF (reference sequence).

This chain joins TRBV5-1 and TRBJ2-3; 7 bases are shared with TRBD2. The CDR3 has 14 amino acids. The trim removed 8 bases at V and 3 bases at J, leaving 9 bases unmatched. The V gene's germline CDR1 is SGHRS and CDR2 YFSETQ. In DNA, the CDR3 is TGCGCCAGTTCCCACGAGCGGGGAACAGATACGCAGTATTTT. Amino acid sequence: CASSHERGTDTQYF. The variable domain in full, with the rest retrieved from reference TRBV5-1 and TRBJ2-3, is KAGVTQTPRYLIKTRGQQVTLSCSPISGHRSVSWYQQTPGQGLQFLFEYFSETQRNKGNFPGRFSGRQFSNSRSEMNVSTLELGDSALYLCASSHERGTDTQYFGPGTRLTVL.

The chain couples TRBV5-1 to TRBJ2-1, with D possibly being TRBD2 (6 bases). Germline V gene sequence: CDR1 SGHRS, CDR2 YFSETQ. Trimming took 7 bases from V and 7 from J, leaving 15 bases between them. The CDR3 is made up of 13 amino acids. The CDR3 DNA is TGCGCCAGCTTTGAACCGGCGGGGAATGAGCAGTTCTTC. It encodes CASFEPAGNEQFF.

The V gene is TRBV28, the J gene TRBJ2-5; a weak D match, TRBD2 (6 bases). CDR3 length equals 14 residues. Looked up from germline, CDR1 is MDHEN and CDR2 is SYDVKM. The ends were cut back, 6 bases at V and 5 bases at J, with 16 bases in the middle. The CDR3 protein is CASSPAGGVETQYF. The DNA for the CDR3 is TGTGCCAGCAGCCCTGCTGGAGGGGTGGAGACCCAGTACTTC.

This sequence joins TRBV28 and TRBJ2-1; the D gene is possibly TRBD2 (5 bases). Germline CDR1 MDHEN, CDR2 SYDVKM. The CDR3 spans 13 residues. V was shortened by 8 bases and J by 8 bases, with 16 bases between the two germline ends. The CDR3 here is CASSLREFDEQFF. In DNA, the CDR3 is TGTGCCAGCTCTCTACGGGAATTTGATGAGCAGTTCTTC.

This clone was counted between two and nine times. V and J are TRBV29-1 and TRBJ2-7; tentatively, D is TRBD1 (5 bases). The germline CDR1 and CDR2 sequences are SQVTM and ANQGSEA. This CDR3 spans 16 amino acids. The V gene lost 2 bases and the J gene lost 2 bases, with 19 bases spanning the gap. The CDR3 here is CSVELPDQGSTYEQYF. CDR3 DNA: TGCAGCGTTGAATTGCCGGACCAGGGTTCCACCTACGAGCAGTACTTC.

The chain recombines TRBV10-1 with TRBJ2-5; 8 bases line up with TRBD2. The germline gives CDR1 WNHNN, CDR2 SYGVQD (reference sequence). The CDR3 consists of 13 residues. V was clipped by 11 bases and J by 6 bases; unmatched bases: 11. Here the CDR3 DNA reads TGCGCCGGCGCGAGCGGGAGTACGAAGACCCAGTACTTC. This codes for CAGASGSTKTQYF.

The chain links TRBV9 to TRBJ2-7; D is perhaps TRBD2 (5 bases). The length of the CDR3 is 14 residues. V was cut by 1 base and J by 0 bases, with 8 bases left in between. Germline loops: CDR1 SGDLS, CDR2 YYNGEE. The DNA of the CDR3 is TGTGCCAGCAGCGTAACAGCGGCCTCCTACGAGCAGTACTTC. Its protein is CASSVTAASYEQYF.

The gene calls are TRBV7-3 and TRBJ2-7; possible D gene TRBD2, 6 bases. The germline gives CDR1 SGHTA, CDR2 FQGTGA. The CDR3 consists of 14 residues. The V end was cut by 0 bases, the J end by 3 bases, with 9 bases between. CDR3 loop: CASSLTGSGYEQYF. The CDR3, as DNA: TGTGCCAGCAGCTTAACCGGGAGTGGCTACGAGCAGTACTTC.

This chain links TRBV28 with TRBJ2-2; 8 nucleotides match TRBD2. Germline values: CDR1 MDHEN, CDR2 SYDVKM. The CDR3 loop spans 14 amino acids. V lost 11 bases, J lost 2 bases, and 7 bases stayed unmatched. Here the CDR3 DNA reads TGTGCCGCGGGGGGTGTAACAAACACCGGGGAGCTGTTTTTT. Protein product: CAAGGVTNTGELFF.

This rearrangement joins TRBV27 to TRBJ1-5, with D unclear. CDR1 and CDR2 (germline): MNHEY, SMNVEV (reference sequence). V shed 3 bases and J shed 5 bases, with 8 bases lying between them. The CDR3 runs to 13 residues. The CDR3 loop reads CASSFEAYQPQHF. The CDR3 region has the DNA TGTGCCAGCAGTTTTGAAGCCTATCAGCCCCAGCATTTT.

V usage is TRBV4-2 and J usage is TRBJ2-3, with 10 nucleotides matching TRBD2. Germline V gene sequence: CDR1 LGHNA, CDR2 YNFKEQ. The CDR3 totals 15 residues. The V gene end was trimmed by 1 base and the J gene end by 4 bases; junction bases not matched to a gene: 2. DNA for the CDR3: TGTGCCAGCAGCCAAGGGACTAGCGGTTCAGATACGCAGTATTTT. It translates to CASSQGTSGSDTQYF.